The 9 T cell receptor beta chains listed next were all sequenced from one sample in a study of T cell changes during pregnancy in multiple sclerosis. Profiling relied on immunoSEQ multiplex PCR, and the TCRdb table lists in-frame clones only, not all of them. Among tens of thousands of clones listed, approximately 92% were seen once. Sample: peripheral blood, taken after pregnancy. The receptors originated from a female donor with multiple sclerosis, enrolled in a pregnancy study.

In DNA, the CDR3 is TGCGCCAGCAGTCCTCAACCAGGGGGGAACTCTGGAAACACCATATATTTT. Translating gives CASSPQPGGNSGNTIYF. The V gene is TRBV5-1, the J gene TRBJ1-3; 7 bases align to TRBD1. Germline CDR1 and CDR2: SGHRS and YFSETQ. V shed 5 bases, J shed 0 bases, and the junction held 11 bases outside the gene matches. This CDR3 is built from 17 residues.

The V gene is TRBV5-1, the J gene TRBJ2-7; TRBD2 might be the D (6 bases). V was clipped by 6 bases and J by 0 bases, with 10 bases between them. Germline loops: CDR1 SGHRS, CDR2 YFSETQ. The CDR3 spans 13 residues. The CDR3 DNA follows: TGCGCCAGCAATGGGGGAGGCTCCTACGAGCAGTACTTC. Residues: CASNGGGSYEQYF.

The chain has TRBV12-5 and TRBJ2-7; D possibly corresponds to TRBD2 (5 bases). The CDR3 totals 15 residues. Between the trimmed V and J ends, which lost 0 bases and 2 bases, there was a span of 11 bases. The germline V gene has CDR1 LGHNT and CDR2 FRNRAP. CDR3 region: CASGLVTRRPYEQYF. In nucleotides, the CDR3 is TGTGCTAGTGGTTTGGTAACTAGACGACCCTACGAGCAGTACTTC.

This chain uses TRBV7-9 with TRBJ2-7; D perhaps matches TRBD1 (5 bases). The CDR3 length is 11 residues. The ends were cut back, 5 bases at V and 7 bases at J, with 9 bases in the middle. CDR1 and CDR2 from the germline V gene are SEHNR and FQNEAQ (reference sequence). CDR3 coding DNA: TGTGCCAGCAGCCCCAGGGTAGAGCAGTACTTC. Translation gives CASSPRVEQYF.

The chain is built from TRBV10-1 and TRBJ2-2, with 8 nucleotides matching TRBD2. CDR1 is WNHNN, CDR2 SYGVQD, per germline (reference sequence). The CDR3 totals 16 residues. Trimming took 8 bases from V and 3 from J; bases not matched to a gene: 11. CDR3 residues: CASGSLLAEDTGELFF. CDR3 coding DNA: TGCGCCAGCGGGTCCTTACTAGCGGAGGACACCGGGGAGCTGTTTTTT.

The V gene is TRBV30, the J gene TRBJ2-2; D unclear. V was clipped by 3 bases and J by 5 bases, with 7 bases between them. CDR3 length: 12 residues. CDR1 and CDR2 from the germline V gene are GTSNPN and SVGIG (reference sequence). The CDR3 sequence is CAWSVQTGELFF. The DNA of the CDR3 is TGTGCCTGGAGCGTGCAGACCGGGGAGCTGTTTTTT.

V and J are TRBV6-5 and TRBJ1-5; no clear D gene. The CDR3 is 15 amino acids. Trimming cost V 2 bases and J 5 bases, with 13 bases left between them. Germline lookup yields CDR1 MNHEY and CDR2 SVGAGI. The CDR3 DNA follows: TGTGCCAGCAGTTACGTGGCAGGCAAGGATCAGCCCCAGCATTTT. Encoded protein: CASSYVAGKDQPQHF.

The rearrangement uses TRBV27 and TRBJ1-5; the D is unclear. The length of the CDR3 is 14 residues. From germline, CDR1 is MNHEY and CDR2 SMNVEV (reference sequence). Trimming cost V 3 bases and J 3 bases, with 9 bases left between them. The CDR3 here is CASSLTSPNQPQHF. CDR3 coding DNA: TGTGCCAGCAGTTTGACTTCTCCCAATCAGCCCCAGCATTTT.

This chain links TRBV30 with TRBJ1-6; D uncertain. This CDR3 is 11 amino acids long. V was clipped by 4 bases and J by 7 bases, with 5 bases between them. Germline CDR1 GTSNPN, CDR2 SVGIG (reference sequence). The CDR3 is CAWTKNSPLHF. CDR3 nucleotide sequence: TGTGCCTGGACTAAGAATTCACCCCTCCACTTT.